This record looks at one T cell receptor (beta chain) sequence and its context. Its cognate antigen is unknown. The sample belongs to a study of identical twins. Study-level points and caveats: It was out-of-frame TCR alpha sharing in monozygotic twins that models underestimated. A lower insertion count was a feature of abundant cord blood beta clonotypes, with no such feature in memory repertoires.

Unique molecular identifiers were in the cDNA, with template-switch universal primer binding. TCRdb used MiXCR to reprocess the 5' RACE reads, holding one entry per CDR3 protein. The sample holds some 900,000 distinct CDR3 sequences, 12% seen once. The CDR3 runs 16 residues. CDR1 MNHEY and CDR2 SVGAGI come from the germline V gene. V gave up 3 bases and J gave up 0 bases, with 12 bases separating them. No donor was unhealthy or non-Caucasian. This sample was shared with a second study, whose subject was yellow fever vaccine responses in identical twins.

Sequencing input: PBMCs. This chain connects TRBV6-5 to TRBJ1-5; D not certain. The sequence came from a woman aged 18-29 years in good health. The CDR3 region has the DNA TGTGCCAGCAGTTATTTACAGAGAGATAGCAATCAGCCCCAGCATTTT. Translated: CASSYLQRDSNQPQHF.